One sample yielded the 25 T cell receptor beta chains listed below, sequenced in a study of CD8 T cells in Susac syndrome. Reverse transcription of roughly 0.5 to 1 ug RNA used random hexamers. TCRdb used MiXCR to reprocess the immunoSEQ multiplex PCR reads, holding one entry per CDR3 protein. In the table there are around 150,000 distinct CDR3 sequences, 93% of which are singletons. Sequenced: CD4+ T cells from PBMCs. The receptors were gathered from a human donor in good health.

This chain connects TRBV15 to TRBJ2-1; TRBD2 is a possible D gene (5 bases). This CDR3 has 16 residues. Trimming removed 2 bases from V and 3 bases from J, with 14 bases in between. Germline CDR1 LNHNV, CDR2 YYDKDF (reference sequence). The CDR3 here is CATSRTRPGIYNEQFF. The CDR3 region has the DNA TGTGCCACCAGCAGAACACGGCCCGGGATCTACAATGAGCAGTTCTTC.

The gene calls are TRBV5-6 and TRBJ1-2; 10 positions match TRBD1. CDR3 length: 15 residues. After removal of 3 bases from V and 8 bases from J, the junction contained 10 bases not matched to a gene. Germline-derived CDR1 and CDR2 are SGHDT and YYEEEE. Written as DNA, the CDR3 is TGTGCCAGCAGCTGGGGACAGGGGTCGCTCCAGGGCTACACCTTC. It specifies CASSWGQGSLQGYTF.

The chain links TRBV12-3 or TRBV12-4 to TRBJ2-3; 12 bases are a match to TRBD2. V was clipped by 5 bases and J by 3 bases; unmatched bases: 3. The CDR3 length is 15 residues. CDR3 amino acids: CASSTTSGGTDTQYF. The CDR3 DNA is TGTGCCAGCAGTACTACTAGCGGGGGGACAGATACGCAGTATTTT.

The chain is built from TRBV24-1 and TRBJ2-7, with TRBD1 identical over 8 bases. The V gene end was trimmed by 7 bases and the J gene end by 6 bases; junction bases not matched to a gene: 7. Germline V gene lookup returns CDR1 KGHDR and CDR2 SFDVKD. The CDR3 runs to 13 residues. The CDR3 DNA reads TGTGCCACCAGACCTTGGACAGGGAGCGAGCAGTACTTC. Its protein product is CATRPWTGSEQYF.

DNA of the CDR3: TGCAGTGCGGCCCTTACAGGGGGCCCTGGAAACACCATATATTTT. This encodes CSAALTGGPGNTIYF. The chain couples TRBV20-1 to TRBJ1-3; TRBD1 aligns across 9 bases. The length of the CDR3 is 15 residues. The germline V gene has CDR1 DFQATT and CDR2 SNEGSKA (reference sequence). V dropped 6 bases and J dropped 2; count of bases not matched to a gene: 8.

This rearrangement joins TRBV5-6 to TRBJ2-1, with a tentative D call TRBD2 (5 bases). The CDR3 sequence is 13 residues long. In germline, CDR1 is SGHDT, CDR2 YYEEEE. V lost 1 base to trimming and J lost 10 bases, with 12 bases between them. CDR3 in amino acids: CASSLRGSVEQFF. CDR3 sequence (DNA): TGTGCCAGCAGCTTGCGAGGGTCTGTGGAGCAGTTCTTC.

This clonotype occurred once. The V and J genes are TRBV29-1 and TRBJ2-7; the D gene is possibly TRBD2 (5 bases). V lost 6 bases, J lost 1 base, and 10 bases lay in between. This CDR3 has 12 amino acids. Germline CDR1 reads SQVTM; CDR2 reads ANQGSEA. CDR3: CSVLTGSYEQYF. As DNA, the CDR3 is TGCAGCGTCCTGACGGGATCCTACGAGCAGTACTTC.

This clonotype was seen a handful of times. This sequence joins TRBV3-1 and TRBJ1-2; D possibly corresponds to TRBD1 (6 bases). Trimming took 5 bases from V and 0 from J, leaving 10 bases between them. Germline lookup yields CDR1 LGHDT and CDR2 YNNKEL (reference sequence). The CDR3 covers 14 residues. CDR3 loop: CASSLRTANYGYTF. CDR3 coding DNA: TGTGCCAGCAGCTTAAGGACAGCTAACTATGGCTACACCTTC.

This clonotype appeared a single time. In DNA form, the CDR3 reads TGCGCCAGCGGAACCTCCGACGGGACTAGCGTGCCTCAGTACTTC. It encodes CASGTSDGTSVPQYF. The chain joins TRBV5-1 to TRBJ2-5; 10 bases are a match to TRBD2. There are 15 residues in the CDR3. V dropped 7 bases and J dropped 11; count of bases not matched to a gene: 17. The germline gives CDR1 SGHRS, CDR2 YFSETQ.

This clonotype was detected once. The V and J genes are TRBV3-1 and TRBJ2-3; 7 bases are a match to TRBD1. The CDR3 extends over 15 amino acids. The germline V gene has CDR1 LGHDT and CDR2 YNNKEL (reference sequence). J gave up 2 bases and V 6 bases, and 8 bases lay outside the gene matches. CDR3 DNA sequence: TGTGCCAGCAGTCCCGACAGGGCCCTCACAGATACGCAGTATTTT. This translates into CASSPDRALTDTQYF.

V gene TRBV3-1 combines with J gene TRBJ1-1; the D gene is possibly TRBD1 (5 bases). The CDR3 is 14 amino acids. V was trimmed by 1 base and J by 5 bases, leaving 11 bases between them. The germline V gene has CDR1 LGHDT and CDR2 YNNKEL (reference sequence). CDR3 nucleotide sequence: TGTGCCAGCAGCCAAGGCCGGGGACGAACTGAAGCTTTCTTT. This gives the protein CASSQGRGRTEAFF.

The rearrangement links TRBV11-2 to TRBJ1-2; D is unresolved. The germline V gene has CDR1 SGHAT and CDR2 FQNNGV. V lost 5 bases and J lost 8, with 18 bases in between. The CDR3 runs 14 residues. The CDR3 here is CASSLAWAEGGYTF. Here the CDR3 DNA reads TGTGCCAGCAGCCTCGCCTGGGCCGAAGGGGGCTACACCTTC.

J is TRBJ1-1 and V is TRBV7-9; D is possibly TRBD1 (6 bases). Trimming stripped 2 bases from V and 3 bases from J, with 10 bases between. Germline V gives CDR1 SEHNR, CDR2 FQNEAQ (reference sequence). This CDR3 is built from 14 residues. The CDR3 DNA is TGTGCCAGCAGCTTACCCAGGGGCGACACTGAAGCTTTCTTT. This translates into CASSLPRGDTEAFF.

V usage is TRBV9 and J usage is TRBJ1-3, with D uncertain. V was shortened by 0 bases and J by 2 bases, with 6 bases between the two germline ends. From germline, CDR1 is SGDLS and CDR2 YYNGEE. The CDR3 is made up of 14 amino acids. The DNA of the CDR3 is TGTGCCAGCAGCGTAGTGGCGGCTGGAAACACCATATATTTT. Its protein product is CASSVVAAGNTIYF.

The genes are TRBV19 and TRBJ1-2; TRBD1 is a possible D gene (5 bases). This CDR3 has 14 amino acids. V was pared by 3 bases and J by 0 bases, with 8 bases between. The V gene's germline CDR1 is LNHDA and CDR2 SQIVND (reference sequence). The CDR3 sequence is CASSISRANYGYTF. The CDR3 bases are TGTGCCAGTAGTATTTCCAGGGCTAACTATGGCTACACCTTC.

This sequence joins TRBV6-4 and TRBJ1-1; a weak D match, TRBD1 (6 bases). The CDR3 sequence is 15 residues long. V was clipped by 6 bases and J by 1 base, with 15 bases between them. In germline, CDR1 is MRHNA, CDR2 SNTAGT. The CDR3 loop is CASRNRAGTNTEAFF. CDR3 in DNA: TGTGCCAGCAGAAACAGGGCCGGGACGAACACTGAAGCTTTCTTT.

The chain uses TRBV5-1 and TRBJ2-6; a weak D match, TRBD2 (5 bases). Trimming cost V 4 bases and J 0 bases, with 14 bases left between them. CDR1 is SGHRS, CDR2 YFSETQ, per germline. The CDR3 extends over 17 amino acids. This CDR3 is CASSKEVGPSGANVLTF. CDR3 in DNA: TGCGCCAGCAGCAAGGAGGTTGGGCCCTCTGGGGCCAACGTCCTGACTTTC.

In DNA form, the CDR3 reads TGTGCCAGTTCGCCCCAACCGGGCCAACACATTCAGTACTTC. Translating it yields CASSPQPGQHIQYF. This chain uses TRBV19 with TRBJ2-4; D call uncertain. This CDR3 has 14 amino acids. The V and J ends lost 8 bases and 8 bases respectively, with 19 bases between them. Per the germline V gene, CDR1 is LNHDA and CDR2 is SQIVND (reference sequence).

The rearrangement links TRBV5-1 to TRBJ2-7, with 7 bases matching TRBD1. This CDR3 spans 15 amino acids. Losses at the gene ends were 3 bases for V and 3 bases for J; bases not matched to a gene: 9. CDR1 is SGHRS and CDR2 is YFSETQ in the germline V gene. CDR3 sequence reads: CASSSRQGPLYEQYF. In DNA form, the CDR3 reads TGCGCCAGCAGCTCCAGACAGGGTCCCCTCTACGAGCAGTACTTC. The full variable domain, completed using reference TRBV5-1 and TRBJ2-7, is KAGVTQTPRYLIKTRGQQVTLSCSPISGHRSVSWYQQTPGQGLQFLFEYFSETQRNKGNFPGRFSGRQFSNSRSEMNVSTLELGDSALYLCASSSRQGPLYEQYFGPGTRLTVT.

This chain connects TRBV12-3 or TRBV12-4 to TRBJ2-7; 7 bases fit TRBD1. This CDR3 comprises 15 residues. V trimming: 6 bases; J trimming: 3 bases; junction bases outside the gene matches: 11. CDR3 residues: CASSPGRGIIYEQYF. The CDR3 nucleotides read TGTGCCAGCAGCCCGGGCAGGGGGATTATCTACGAGCAGTACTTC.

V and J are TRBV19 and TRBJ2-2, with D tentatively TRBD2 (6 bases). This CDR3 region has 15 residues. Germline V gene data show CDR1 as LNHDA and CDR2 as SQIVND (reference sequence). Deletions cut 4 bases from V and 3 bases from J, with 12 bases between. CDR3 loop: CASSKRGGDTGELFF. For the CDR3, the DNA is TGTGCCAGTAGTAAAAGGGGCGGGGACACCGGGGAGCTGTTTTTT.

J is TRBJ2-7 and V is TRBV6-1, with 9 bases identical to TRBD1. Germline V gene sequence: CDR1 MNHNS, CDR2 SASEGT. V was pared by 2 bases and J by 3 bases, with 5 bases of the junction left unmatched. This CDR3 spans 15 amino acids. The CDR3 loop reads CASSEPPGQGYEQYF. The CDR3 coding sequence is TGTGCCAGCAGTGAACCCCCGGGACAGGGCTACGAGCAGTACTTC.

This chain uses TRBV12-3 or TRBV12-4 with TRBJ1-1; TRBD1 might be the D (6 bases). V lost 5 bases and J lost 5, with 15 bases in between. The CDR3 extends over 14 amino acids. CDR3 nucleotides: TGTGCCAGCAGTGTACAGGGTGGCTTGACTGAAGCTTTCTTT. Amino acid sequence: CASSVQGGLTEAFF.

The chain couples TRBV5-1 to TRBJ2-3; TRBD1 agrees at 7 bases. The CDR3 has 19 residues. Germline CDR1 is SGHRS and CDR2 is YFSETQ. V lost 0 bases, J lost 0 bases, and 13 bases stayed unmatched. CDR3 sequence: CASSLGRSGTASSTDTQYF. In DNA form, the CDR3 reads TGCGCCAGCAGCTTGGGGAGGTCGGGGACAGCTTCTAGCACAGATACGCAGTATTTT.

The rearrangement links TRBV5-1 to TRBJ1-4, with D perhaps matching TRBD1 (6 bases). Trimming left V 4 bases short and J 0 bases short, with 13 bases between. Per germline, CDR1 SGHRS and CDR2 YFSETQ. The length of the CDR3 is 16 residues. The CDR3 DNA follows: TGCGCCAGCAGCGGGACCGGGACACCAACTAATGAAAAACTGTTTTTT. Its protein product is CASSGTGTPTNEKLFF.